The 6 T cell receptor beta chains below all came from one sample that was sequenced in a study of a mutant IDH1 vaccine in newly diagnosed glioma (dated by TCRdb to 2020 to 2022). The receptor library was made with the immunoSEQ multiplex PCR assay. TCRdb's version of the immuneACCESS table is confined to in-frame rearrangements and falls short of the full clone set. An unresolved V gene accounts for under half of the shortfall where checked; the remainder is of unknown origin. The table for this sample lists some 68,000 clones; roughly 78% of them were counted only once. Roughly 8% of the sample rests with the top ten. Explained via the paper, the time point label denotes: baseline, week 1 (first vaccination visit). The treatment or condition label corresponds to: pre-vaccination baseline after standard-of-care therapy. The sample in question was PBMCs, obtained from a glioma patient treated with radiotherapy, temozolomide or both. These receptors originate from a man aged 45-65 years with glioma.

The table lists this clone with many counts. This chain's CDR3 is CASRGDRGREREQYF. In DNA, the CDR3 is TGTGCCAGCAGAGGTGACAGGGGGCGGGAAAGAGAGCAGTACTTC. This chain joins TRBV6-5 and TRBJ2-7; 10 bases line up with TRBD1. This CDR3 has 15 residues. The V gene's germline CDR1 is MNHEY and CDR2 SVGAGI. Unmatched junction bases numbered 12, after V lost 6 bases and J lost 7 bases.

The rearrangement links TRBV7-8 to TRBJ1-3; D gene uncertain. CDR1 SGHVS and CDR2 FQNEAQ come from the germline V gene. V lost 2 bases and J 1 base, leaving 9 bases between the germline ends. This CDR3 has 15 amino acids. The DNA of the CDR3 is TGTGCCAGCAGCTTAACAGCCAGATCTGGAAACACCATATATTTT. Its translation: CASSLTARSGNTIYF.

V and J are TRBV29-1 and TRBJ1-3; D remains unclear. Between the trimmed V and J ends, which lost 4 bases and 4 bases, there was a span of 11 bases. The germline gives CDR1 SQVTM, CDR2 ANQGSEA. The CDR3 extends over 13 amino acids. The DNA for the CDR3 is TGCAGCGTTGGGGAGGGCGCGGGAAACACCATATATTTT. Translation gives CSVGEGAGNTIYF.

The CDR3 region has the DNA TGTGCCAGCAGCCCGACAGGAAGCTTGTACAATGAGCAGTTCTTC. Amino acids: CASSPTGSLYNEQFF. The chain couples TRBV5-4 to TRBJ2-1; TRBD1 might be the D (6 bases). The CDR3 is 15 amino acids. Germline values: CDR1 SGHNT, CDR2 YYREEE (reference sequence). The germline V and J ends were trimmed by 4 bases and 4 bases, with 15 bases remaining between them.

This clone was seen just once. The chain couples TRBV6-1 to TRBJ1-5; D not resolved. The V end was cut by 7 bases, the J end by 0 bases, with 4 bases between. Germline V lookup: CDR1 MNHNS, CDR2 SASEGT. The CDR3 consists of 12 residues. CDR3 bases: TGTGCCAGCACCCGTAGCAATCAGCCCCAGCATTTT. Residues: CASTRSNQPQHF.

The chain joins TRBV6-6 to TRBJ2-2; D remains ambiguous. Per germline, CDR1 MNHNY and CDR2 SVGAGI (reference sequence). The CDR3 spans 16 residues. Trimming left V 0 bases short and J 0 bases short, with 8 bases between. CDR3 nucleotides: TGTGCCAGCAGTTACTCAGTGACAACGAACACCGGGGAGCTGTTTTTT. It codes for CASSYSVTTNTGELFF.